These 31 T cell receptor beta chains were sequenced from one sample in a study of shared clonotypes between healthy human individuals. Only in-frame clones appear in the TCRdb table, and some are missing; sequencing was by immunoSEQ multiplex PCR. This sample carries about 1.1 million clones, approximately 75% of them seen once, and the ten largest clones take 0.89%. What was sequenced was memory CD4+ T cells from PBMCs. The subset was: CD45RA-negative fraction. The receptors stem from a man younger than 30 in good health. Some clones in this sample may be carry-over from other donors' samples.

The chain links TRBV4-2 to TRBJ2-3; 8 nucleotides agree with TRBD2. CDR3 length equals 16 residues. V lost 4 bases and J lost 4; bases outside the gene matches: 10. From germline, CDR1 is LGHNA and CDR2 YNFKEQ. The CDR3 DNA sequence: TGTGCCAGCAGCCTAACAGCGGGAGTGAGGGCAGATACGCAGTATTTT. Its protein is CASSLTAGVRADTQYF.

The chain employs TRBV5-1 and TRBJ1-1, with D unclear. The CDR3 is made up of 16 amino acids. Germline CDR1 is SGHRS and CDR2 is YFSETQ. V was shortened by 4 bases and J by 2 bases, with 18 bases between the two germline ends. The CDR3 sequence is CASSKLGGRANTEAFF. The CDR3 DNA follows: TGCGCCAGCAGCAAGCTAGGAGGGCGAGCTAACACTGAAGCTTTCTTT.

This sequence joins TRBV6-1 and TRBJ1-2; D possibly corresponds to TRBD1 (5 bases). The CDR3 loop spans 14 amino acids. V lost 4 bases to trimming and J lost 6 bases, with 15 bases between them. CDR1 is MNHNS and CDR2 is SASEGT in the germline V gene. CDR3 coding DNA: TGTGCCAGCAGTGCCCGATGGGGGGACGATGGCTACACCTTC. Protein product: CASSARWGDDGYTF.

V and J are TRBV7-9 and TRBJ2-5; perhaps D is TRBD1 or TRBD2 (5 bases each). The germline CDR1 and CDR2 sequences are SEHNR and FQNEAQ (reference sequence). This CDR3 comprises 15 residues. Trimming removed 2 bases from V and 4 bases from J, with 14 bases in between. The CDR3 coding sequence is TGTGCCAGCAGCTTAAGGGACGGTCGCGGAGAGACCCAGTACTTC. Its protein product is CASSLRDGRGETQYF. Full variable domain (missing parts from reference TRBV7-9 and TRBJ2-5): DTGVSQNPRHKITKRGQNVTFRCDPISEHNRLYWYRQTLGQGPEFLTYFQNEAQLEKSRLLSDRFSAERPKGSFSTLEIQRTEQGDSAMYLCASSLRDGRGETQYFGPGTRLLVL.

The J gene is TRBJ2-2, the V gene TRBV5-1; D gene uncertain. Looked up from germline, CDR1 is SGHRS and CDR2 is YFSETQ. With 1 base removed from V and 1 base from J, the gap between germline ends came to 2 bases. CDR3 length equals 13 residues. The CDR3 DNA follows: TGCGCCAGCAGCTTGATGAACACCGGGGAGCTGTTTTTT. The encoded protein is CASSLMNTGELFF.

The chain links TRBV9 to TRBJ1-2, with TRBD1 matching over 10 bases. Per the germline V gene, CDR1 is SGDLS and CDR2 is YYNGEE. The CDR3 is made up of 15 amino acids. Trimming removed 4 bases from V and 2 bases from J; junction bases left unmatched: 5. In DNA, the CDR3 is TGTGCCAGCAGCCCGGGGGGACAGGGGAACTATGGCTACACCTTC. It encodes CASSPGGQGNYGYTF.

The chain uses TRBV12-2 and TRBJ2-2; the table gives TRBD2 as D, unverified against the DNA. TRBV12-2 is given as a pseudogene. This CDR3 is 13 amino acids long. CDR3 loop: CASRSEVSGELFF. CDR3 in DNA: TGTGCAAGTCGCTCCGAGGTTTCCGGGGAGCTGTTTTTT.

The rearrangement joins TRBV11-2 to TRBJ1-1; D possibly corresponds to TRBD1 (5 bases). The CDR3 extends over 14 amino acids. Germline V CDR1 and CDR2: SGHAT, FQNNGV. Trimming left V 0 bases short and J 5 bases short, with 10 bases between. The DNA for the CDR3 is TGTGCCAGCAGCTTAGAGGGGGTGGGGACTGAAGCTTTCTTT. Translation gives CASSLEGVGTEAFF. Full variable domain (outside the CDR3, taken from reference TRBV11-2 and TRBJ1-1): EAGVAQSPRYKIIEKRQSVAFWCNPISGHATLYWYQQILGQGPKLLIQFQNNGVVDDSQLPKDRFSAERLKGVDSTLKIQPAKLEDSAVYLCASSLEGVGTEAFFGQGTRLTVV.

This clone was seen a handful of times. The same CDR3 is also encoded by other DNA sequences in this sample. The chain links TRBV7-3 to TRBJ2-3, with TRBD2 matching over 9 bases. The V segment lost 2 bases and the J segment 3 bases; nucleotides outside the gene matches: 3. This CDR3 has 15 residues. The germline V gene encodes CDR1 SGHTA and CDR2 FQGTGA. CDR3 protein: CASSLGGRATDTQYF. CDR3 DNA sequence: TGTGCCAGCAGCTTAGGCGGGAGGGCAACAGATACGCAGTATTTT. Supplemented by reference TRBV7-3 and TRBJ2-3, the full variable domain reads GAGVSQTPSNKVTEKGKYVELRCDPISGHTALYWYRQSLGQGPEFLIYFQGTGAADDSGLPNDRFFAVRPEGSVSTLKIQRTERGDSAVYLCASSLGGRATDTQYFGPGTRLTVL.

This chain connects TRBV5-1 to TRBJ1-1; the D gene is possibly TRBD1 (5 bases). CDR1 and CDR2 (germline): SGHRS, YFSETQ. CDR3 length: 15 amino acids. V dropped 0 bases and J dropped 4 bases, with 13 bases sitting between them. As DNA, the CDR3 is TGCGCCAGCAGCTTGGTGGCCGGGGGGAGCACTGAAGCTTTCTTT. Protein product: CASSLVAGGSTEAFF.

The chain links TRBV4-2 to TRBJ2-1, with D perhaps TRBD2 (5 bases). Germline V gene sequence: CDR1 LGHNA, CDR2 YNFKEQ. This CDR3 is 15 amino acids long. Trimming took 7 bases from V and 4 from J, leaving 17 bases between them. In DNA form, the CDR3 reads TGTGCCAGCACCACAACTAGGGCGTCGTACAATGAGCAGTTCTTC. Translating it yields CASTTTRASYNEQFF.

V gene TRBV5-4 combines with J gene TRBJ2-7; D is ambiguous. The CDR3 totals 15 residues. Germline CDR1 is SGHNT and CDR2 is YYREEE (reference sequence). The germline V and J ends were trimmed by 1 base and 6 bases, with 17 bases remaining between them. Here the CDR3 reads CASSLNGLGRIEQYF. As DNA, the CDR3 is TGTGCCAGCAGCTTGAATGGCTTAGGGCGTATCGAGCAGTACTTC.

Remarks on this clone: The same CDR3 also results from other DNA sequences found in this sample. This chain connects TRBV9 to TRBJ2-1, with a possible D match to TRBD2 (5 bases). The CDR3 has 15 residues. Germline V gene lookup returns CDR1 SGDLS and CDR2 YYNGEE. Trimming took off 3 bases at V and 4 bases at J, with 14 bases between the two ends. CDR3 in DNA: TGTGCCAGCAGCGCAGAGGGTGATCTATACAATGAGCAGTTCTTC. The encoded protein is CASSAEGDLYNEQFF.

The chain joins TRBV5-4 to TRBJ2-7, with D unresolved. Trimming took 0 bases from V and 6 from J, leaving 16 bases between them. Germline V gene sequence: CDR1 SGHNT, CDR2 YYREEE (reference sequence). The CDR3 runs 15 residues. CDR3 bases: TGTGCCAGCAGCTTGGGTTATCAGGTGTGGGCCGAGCAGTACTTC. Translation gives CASSLGYQVWAEQYF.

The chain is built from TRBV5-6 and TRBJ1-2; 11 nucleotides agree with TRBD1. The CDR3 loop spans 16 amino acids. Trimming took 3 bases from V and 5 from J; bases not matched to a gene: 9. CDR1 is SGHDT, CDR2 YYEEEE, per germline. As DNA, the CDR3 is TGTGCCAGCAGCTCAAGGGACAGGGGGGAACATTATGGCTACACCTTC. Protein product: CASSSRDRGEHYGYTF. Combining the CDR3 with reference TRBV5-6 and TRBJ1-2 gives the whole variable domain DAGVTQSPTHLIKTRGQQVTLRCSPKSGHDTVSWYQQALGQGPQFIFQYYEEEERQRGNFPDRFSGHQFPNYSSELNVNALLLGDSALYLCASSSRDRGEHYGYTFGSGTRLTVV.

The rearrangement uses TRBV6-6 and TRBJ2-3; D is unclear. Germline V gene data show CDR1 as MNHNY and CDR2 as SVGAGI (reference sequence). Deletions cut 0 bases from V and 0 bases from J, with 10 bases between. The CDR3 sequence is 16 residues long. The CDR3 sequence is CASSYSPFDSTDTQYF. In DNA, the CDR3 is TGTGCCAGCAGTTACTCTCCCTTTGACAGCACAGATACGCAGTATTTT.

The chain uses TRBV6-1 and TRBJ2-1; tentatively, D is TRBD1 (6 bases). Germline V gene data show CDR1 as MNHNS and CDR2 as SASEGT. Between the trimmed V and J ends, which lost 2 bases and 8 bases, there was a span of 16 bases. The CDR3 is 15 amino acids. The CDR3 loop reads CASSERPTGWDEQFF. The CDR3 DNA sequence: TGTGCCAGCAGTGAACGACCCACAGGGTGGGATGAGCAGTTCTTC.

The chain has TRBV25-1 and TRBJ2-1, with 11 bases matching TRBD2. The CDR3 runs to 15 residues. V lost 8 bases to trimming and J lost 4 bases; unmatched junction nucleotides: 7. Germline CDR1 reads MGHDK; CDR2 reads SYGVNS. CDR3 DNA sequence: TGTGCCAGCGAATTAGCGGGAGGGAGGTACAATGAGCAGTTCTTC. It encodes CASELAGGRYNEQFF.

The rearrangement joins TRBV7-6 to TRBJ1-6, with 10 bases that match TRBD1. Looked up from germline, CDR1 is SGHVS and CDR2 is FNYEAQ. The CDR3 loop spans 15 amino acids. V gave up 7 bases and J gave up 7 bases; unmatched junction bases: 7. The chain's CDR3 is CASTKGGQGNSPLHF. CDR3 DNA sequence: TGTGCCAGCACCAAAGGGGGACAGGGGAATTCACCCCTCCACTTT.

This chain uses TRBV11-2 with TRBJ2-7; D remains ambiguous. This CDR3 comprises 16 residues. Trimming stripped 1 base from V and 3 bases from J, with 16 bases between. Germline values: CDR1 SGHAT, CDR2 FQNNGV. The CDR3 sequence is CASSLARVAPNYEQYF. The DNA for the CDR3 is TGTGCCAGCAGCTTAGCTAGAGTAGCCCCCAACTACGAGCAGTACTTC.

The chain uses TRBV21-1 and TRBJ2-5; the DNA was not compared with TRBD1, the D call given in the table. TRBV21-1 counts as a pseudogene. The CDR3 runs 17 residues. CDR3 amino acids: CASRSLSRDRGRETQYF. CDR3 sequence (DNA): TGTGCCAGTAGATCACTTTCACGGGACAGGGGGAGGGAGACCCAGTACTTC.

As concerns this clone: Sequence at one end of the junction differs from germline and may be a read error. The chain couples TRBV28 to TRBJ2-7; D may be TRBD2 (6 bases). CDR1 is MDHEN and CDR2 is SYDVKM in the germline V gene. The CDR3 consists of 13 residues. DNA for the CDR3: TGTGCCAGCAGTTTTGGGGGTCGGGACTCCATGAACTTC. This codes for CASSFGGRDSMNF.

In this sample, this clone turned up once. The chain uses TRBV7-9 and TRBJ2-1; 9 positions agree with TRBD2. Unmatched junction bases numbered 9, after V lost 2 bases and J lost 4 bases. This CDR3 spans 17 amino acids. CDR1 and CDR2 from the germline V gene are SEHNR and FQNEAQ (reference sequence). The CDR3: CASSLPPRLAGYNEQFF. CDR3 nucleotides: TGTGCCAGCAGCTTACCCCCTAGGCTAGCGGGGTACAATGAGCAGTTCTTC.

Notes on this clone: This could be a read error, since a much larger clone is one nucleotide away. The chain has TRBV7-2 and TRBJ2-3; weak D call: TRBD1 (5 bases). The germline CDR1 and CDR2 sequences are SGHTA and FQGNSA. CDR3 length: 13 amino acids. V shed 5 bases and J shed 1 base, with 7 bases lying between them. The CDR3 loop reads CASSPRGTDTQYF. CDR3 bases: TGTGCCAGCAGCCCCAGGGGCACAGATACGCAGTATTTT.

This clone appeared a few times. CDR3 sequence: CASSPRTSSGGTQYF. CDR3 bases: TGTGCCAGCAGCCCCCGGACTAGCTCTGGTGGGACCCAGTACTTC. V gene TRBV7-2 combines with J gene TRBJ2-5, with 8 positions matching TRBD2. Unmatched junction bases numbered 12, after V lost 5 bases and J lost 7 bases. Per germline, CDR1 SGHTA and CDR2 FQGNSA. This CDR3 spans 15 amino acids.

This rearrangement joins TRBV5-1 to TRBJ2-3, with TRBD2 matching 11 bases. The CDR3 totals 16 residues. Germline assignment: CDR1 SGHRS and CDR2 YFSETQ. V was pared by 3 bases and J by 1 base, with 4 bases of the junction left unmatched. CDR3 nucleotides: TGCGCCAGCAGCTCCACTAGCGGGGGCCGCACAGATACGCAGTATTTT. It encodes CASSSTSGGRTDTQYF.

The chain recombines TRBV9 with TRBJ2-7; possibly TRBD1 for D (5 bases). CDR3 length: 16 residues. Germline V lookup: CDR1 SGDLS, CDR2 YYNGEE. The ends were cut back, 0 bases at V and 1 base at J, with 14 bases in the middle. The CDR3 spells CASSVGLIDRSYEQYF. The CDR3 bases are TGTGCCAGCAGCGTAGGCCTTATCGACAGATCCTACGAGCAGTACTTC.

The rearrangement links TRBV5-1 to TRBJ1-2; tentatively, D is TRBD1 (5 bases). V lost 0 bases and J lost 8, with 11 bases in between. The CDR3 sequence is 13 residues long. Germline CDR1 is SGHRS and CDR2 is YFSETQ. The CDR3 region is CASSLDGDGGYTF. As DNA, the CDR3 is TGCGCCAGCAGCTTGGACGGGGACGGAGGCTACACCTTC.

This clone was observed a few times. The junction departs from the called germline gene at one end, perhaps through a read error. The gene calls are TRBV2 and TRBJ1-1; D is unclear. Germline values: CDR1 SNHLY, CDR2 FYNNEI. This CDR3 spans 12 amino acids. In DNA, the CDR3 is TGTGCCAGCAGCGAAGATTGGCTTGAAGCTTTCTTT. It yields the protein CASSEDWLEAFF.

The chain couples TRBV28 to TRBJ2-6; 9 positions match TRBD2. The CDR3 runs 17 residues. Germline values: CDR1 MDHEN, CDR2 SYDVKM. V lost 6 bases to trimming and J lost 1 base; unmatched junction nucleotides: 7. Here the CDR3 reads CASSVAGAKSGANVLTF. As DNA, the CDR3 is TGTGCCAGCAGCGTAGCGGGAGCAAAGTCTGGGGCCAACGTCCTGACTTTC.

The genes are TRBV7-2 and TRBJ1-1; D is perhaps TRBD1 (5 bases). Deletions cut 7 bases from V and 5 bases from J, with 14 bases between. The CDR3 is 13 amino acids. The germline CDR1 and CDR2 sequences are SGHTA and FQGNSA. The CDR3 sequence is CASTLQGRTEAFF. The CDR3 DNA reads TGTGCCAGCACTCTCCAGGGTCGGACTGAAGCTTTCTTT.